Listed here are 29 T cell receptor beta chains from one sample, sequenced in a study of cytomegalovirus exposure and HLA in healthy donors. PCR primers comprised 60 Vbeta and 13 Jbeta primers. Sequencing used immunoSEQ multiplex PCR; TCRdb keeps in-frame clones, though not all of them. The data hold approximately 130,000 clones, with less than 85% observed a single time. Sequencing used PBMCs. The receptors here all came from a man aged 35 to 55 in good health and CMV-seronegative.

This clone was detected only a few times. V and J are TRBV5-1 and TRBJ2-7; 11 nucleotides line up with TRBD2. The V gene end was trimmed by 0 bases and the J gene end by 3 bases; junction bases not matched to a gene: 5. This CDR3 has 16 residues. In germline, CDR1 is SGHRS, CDR2 YFSETQ. CDR3 sequence reads: CASSLGGLAGGYEQYF. CDR3 coding DNA: TGCGCCAGCAGCTTGGGGGGGCTAGCGGGGGGCTACGAGCAGTACTTC.

V and J are TRBV4-1 and TRBJ1-1, with D hard to call. Germline CDR1 MGHRA, CDR2 YSYEKL. The CDR3 runs 16 residues. V was cut by 5 bases and J by 0 bases, with 16 bases left in between. The DNA for the CDR3 is TGCGCCAGCAGCGCCTACAGTTACCTCATGAACACTGAAGCTTTCTTT. Its protein is CASSAYSYLMNTEAFF.

The chain recombines TRBV4-1 with TRBJ2-1; a possible D gene is TRBD2 (6 bases). V dropped 5 bases and J dropped 7 bases, with 21 bases sitting between them. Germline V CDR1 and CDR2: MGHRA, YSYEKL. The CDR3 runs to 16 residues. CDR3: CASSSPRRGQGNEQFF. In DNA, the CDR3 is TGCGCCAGCAGCTCACCCCGGCGGGGCCAAGGGAATGAGCAGTTCTTC.

This chain joins TRBV19 and TRBJ1-6; 7 nucleotides match TRBD1. CDR1 is LNHDA and CDR2 is SQIVND in the germline V gene (reference sequence). The ends lost 5 bases at V and 5 bases at J; junction bases unmatched: 9. The CDR3 has 16 residues. In nucleotides, the CDR3 is TGTGCCAGTAGTCCACAGGGACAGCTGGATAATTCACCCCTCCACTTT. This encodes CASSPQGQLDNSPLHF. The variable domain in full, completed from reference TRBV19 and TRBJ1-6, reads DGGITQSPKYLFRKEGQNVTLSCEQNLNHDAMYWYRQDPGQGLRLIYYSQIVNDFQKGDIAEGYSVSREKKESFPLTVTSAQKNPTAFYLCASSPQGQLDNSPLHFGNGTRLTVT.

The chain joins TRBV4-3 to TRBJ1-1; 8 bases line up with TRBD1. Trimming took 4 bases from V and 3 from J; bases not matched to a gene: 7. The CDR3 totals 15 residues. Per germline, CDR1 LGHNA and CDR2 YSLEER. The CDR3 sequence: CASSPRTGRYTEAFF. CDR3 in DNA: TGCGCCAGCAGCCCCCGGACAGGGAGATACACTGAAGCTTTCTTT.

The CDR3 spells CASSQERNQPQHF. CDR3 coding DNA: TGTGCCAGCAGCCAAGAGAGAAATCAGCCCCAGCATTTT. The chain combines TRBV4-2 with TRBJ1-5, with no clear D. This CDR3 region has 13 residues. V shed 0 bases and J shed 4 bases, with 4 bases lying between them. The V gene's germline CDR1 is LGHNA and CDR2 YNFKEQ.

This clone has just one count. This sequence joins TRBV2 and TRBJ2-3; perhaps TRBD2 as D (7 bases). V lost 4 bases and J lost 4, with 15 bases in between. The V gene's germline CDR1 is SNHLY and CDR2 FYNNEI. The CDR3 spans 15 residues. In nucleotides, the CDR3 is TGTGCCAGCAGTGGGGACACCGCGGGGGCAGATACGCAGTATTTT. This sequence encodes CASSGDTAGADTQYF.

This clone was seen a handful of times. This rearrangement joins TRBV27 to TRBJ2-3; TRBD2 might be the D (6 bases). V was pared by 2 bases and J by 15 bases, with 18 bases between. This CDR3 contains 13 residues. Germline V lookup: CDR1 MNHEY, CDR2 SMNVEV (reference sequence). The CDR3 is CASSLILRDPPYF. DNA for the CDR3: TGTGCCAGCAGTTTAATCTTGCGGGACCCCCCTTATTTT.

This chain uses TRBV27 with TRBJ2-5, with D maybe TRBD2 (5 bases). TRBJ2-7 explains the end of the DNA better; the J call may be wrong. This CDR3 has 16 residues. Germline CDR1 MNHEY, CDR2 SMNVEV (reference sequence). CDR3 bases: TGTGCCAGCAGTTTATCGTTGGAGACTACTATCTACGAGCAGTACTTC. This gives the protein CASSLSLETTIYEQYF.

This clone appeared a single time. The V and J genes are TRBV19 and TRBJ2-2; 9 bases are a match to TRBD1. Losses at the gene ends were 6 bases for V and 5 bases for J; bases not matched to a gene: 7. Germline V CDR1 and CDR2: LNHDA, SQIVND (reference sequence). The CDR3 is 15 residues long. The CDR3 DNA is TGTGCCAGTAGCTTGGGACAGGGCGAGACCGGGGAGCTGTTTTTT. Its protein product is CASSLGQGETGELFF. The full variable domain, completed using reference TRBV19 and TRBJ2-2, is DGGITQSPKYLFRKEGQNVTLSCEQNLNHDAMYWYRQDPGQGLRLIYYSQIVNDFQKGDIAEGYSVSREKKESFPLTVTSAQKNPTAFYLCASSLGQGETGELFFGEGSRLTVL.

The V and J genes are TRBV27 and TRBJ1-1; 7 nucleotides agree with TRBD1. Germline V gene data show CDR1 as MNHEY and CDR2 as SMNVEV (reference sequence). With V trimmed by 7 bases and J by 5 bases, 10 bases remained unmatched. CDR3 size: 14 residues. The chain's CDR3 is CASTSTGFGTEAFF. CDR3 bases: TGTGCCAGCACCTCGACAGGGTTCGGAACTGAAGCTTTCTTT.

The rearrangement links TRBV28 to TRBJ2-7; D is perhaps TRBD1 (7 bases). This CDR3 is 16 amino acids long. V was pared by 6 bases and J by 6 bases, with 24 bases between. Germline loops: CDR1 MDHEN, CDR2 SYDVKM. The CDR3 loop is CASRQTGSAQGGEQYF. DNA for the CDR3: TGTGCCAGCAGACAAACAGGCTCGGCGCAGGGGGGCGAGCAGTACTTC. The full variable domain, rest sourced from reference TRBV28 and TRBJ2-7, is DVKVTQSSRYLVKRTGEKVFLECVQDMDHENMFWYRQDPGLGLRLIYFSYDVKMKEKGDIPEGYSVSREKKERFSLILESASTNQTSMYLCASRQTGSAQGGEQYFGPGTRLTVT.

The chain couples TRBV11-2 to TRBJ2-2; 8 nucleotides agree with TRBD2. Germline trimming cut 5 bases from V and 0 bases from J; bases unmatched to any gene: 5. The germline V gene encodes CDR1 SGHAT and CDR2 FQNNGV. The CDR3 spans 16 residues. CDR3 in amino acids: CASSMGLGANTGELFF. CDR3 coding DNA: TGTGCCAGCAGCATGGGACTAGGTGCGAACACCGGGGAGCTGTTTTTT.

The rearrangement uses TRBV2 and TRBJ2-2; TRBD1 aligns across 11 bases. Germline CDR1 is SNHLY and CDR2 is FYNNEI. J lost 5 bases, V lost 5 bases, and 10 bases had no gene match. The CDR3 covers 17 residues. The CDR3 here is CASSRPGTGGGTGELFF. For the CDR3, the DNA is TGTGCCAGCAGTCGACCCGGGACAGGGGGTGGAACCGGGGAGCTGTTTTTT.

Turning to this clone: This specimen includes other DNA sequences encoding the same CDR3. This chain joins TRBV18 and TRBJ2-3; weak D call: TRBD1 (6 bases). Germline V gives CDR1 KGHSH, CDR2 LQKENI. Trimming removed 2 bases from V and 0 bases from J, with 9 bases in between. CDR3 length: 15 residues. In DNA form, the CDR3 reads TGTGCCAGCTCACCAGGACAGCGGAGCACAGATACGCAGTATTTT. Its protein is CASSPGQRSTDTQYF.

The chain uses TRBV2 and TRBJ2-1, with 13 nucleotides matching TRBD2. This CDR3 spans 17 amino acids. Germline V gene sequence: CDR1 SNHLY, CDR2 FYNNEI. V lost 6 bases, J lost 7 bases, and 12 bases stayed unmatched. Here the CDR3 reads CASRDPRLAGGRNEQFF. The DNA of the CDR3 is TGTGCCAGCAGGGACCCTAGACTAGCGGGAGGTAGGAATGAGCAGTTCTTC. The complete variable domain, with remaining parts taken from reference TRBV2 and TRBJ2-1, reads EPEVTQTPSHQVTQMGQEVILRCVPISNHLYFYWYRQILGQKVEFLVSFYNNEISEKSEIFDDQFSVERPDGSNFTLKIRSTKLEDSAMYFCASRDPRLAGGRNEQFFGPGTRLTVL.

The chain combines TRBV20-1 with TRBJ1-2; a weak D match, TRBD1 (5 bases). The CDR3 covers 11 residues. Trimming took 5 bases from V and 12 from J, leaving 16 bases between them. Germline CDR1 DFQATT, CDR2 SNEGSKA (reference sequence). CDR3 bases: TGCAGTGCTGACCTTAGGGGCGGAAACACCTTC. Protein: CSADLRGGNTF.

The V and J genes are TRBV2 and TRBJ2-1; 9 positions match TRBD1. The CDR3 has 15 amino acids. Germline CDR1 reads SNHLY; CDR2 reads FYNNEI. The J segment lost 5 bases and the V segment lost 6 bases, leaving 8 bases of the junction unmatched. The CDR3 loop reads CASRRTGEFDNEQFF. The CDR3 DNA reads TGTGCCAGCAGACGGACAGGGGAGTTTGACAATGAGCAGTTCTTC.

This clone was seen a few times. V usage is TRBV5-8 and J usage is TRBJ1-2; D is uncertain. The CDR3 runs 13 residues. Germline loops: CDR1 SGHTS, CDR2 YDEGEE. V lost 7 bases and J lost 2, with 12 bases in between. The CDR3 DNA is TGTGCCAGCCGTAGAGGAGGAAACTATGGCTACACCTTC. Translating it yields CASRRGGNYGYTF.

This clone was counted a few times. This chain links TRBV4-3 with TRBJ1-5; D is unclear. Deletions cut 3 bases from V and 4 bases from J, with 13 bases between. The CDR3 is made up of 15 amino acids. CDR1 is LGHNA, CDR2 YSLEER, per germline. The CDR3 loop reads CASSQGLRANQPQHF. CDR3 sequence (DNA): TGCGCCAGCAGCCAGGGTTTGAGGGCAAATCAGCCCCAGCATTTT.

The chain links TRBV5-6 to TRBJ1-2; 9 bases line up with TRBD1. CDR3 length: 18 amino acids. V was pared by 3 bases and J by 0 bases, with 12 bases of the junction left unmatched. Germline V gene sequence: CDR1 SGHDT, CDR2 YYEEEE. This chain's CDR3 is CASSSTNEDRGSNYGYTF. CDR3 DNA: TGTGCCAGCAGCTCGACTAATGAGGACAGGGGTTCTAACTATGGCTACACCTTC.

The rearrangement links TRBV28 to TRBJ2-3; D is ambiguous. CDR3 size: 12 residues. Germline values: CDR1 MDHEN, CDR2 SYDVKM. V lost 5 bases and J lost 8, with 11 bases in between. The CDR3 DNA reads as TGTGCCAGCAGTACCGACATGGGTACGCAGTATTTT. This sequence encodes CASSTDMGTQYF.

This clone was seen just once. The CDR3 bases are TGTGCCAGCAGCCCGGACAGAGGTGAGCAGTTCTTC. The encoded protein is CASSPDRGEQFF. The chain links TRBV6-4 to TRBJ2-1; possibly TRBD1 for D (6 bases). The CDR3 is 12 residues long. V lost 6 bases and J lost 9, with 12 bases in between. Germline V gives CDR1 MRHNA, CDR2 SNTAGT.

This clone is a singleton in its sample. The V call is TRBV19, the J call TRBJ2-1, with D tentatively TRBD2 (5 bases). Germline-derived CDR1 and CDR2 are LNHDA and SQIVND (reference sequence). The CDR3 loop spans 15 amino acids. The V end was cut by 1 base, the J end by 9 bases, with 16 bases between. CDR3 sequence reads: CASSIVLVAFGEQFF. The DNA of the CDR3 is TGTGCCAGTAGTATAGTACTAGTGGCGTTTGGTGAGCAGTTCTTC.

The chain couples TRBV25-1 to TRBJ1-4, with a tentative D call TRBD1 (5 bases). Per germline, CDR1 MGHDK and CDR2 SYGVNS. The CDR3 runs 16 residues. V dropped 6 bases and J dropped 4 bases, with 18 bases sitting between them. This CDR3 reads CASSAQKGIVNEKLFF. As DNA, the CDR3 is TGTGCCAGCAGCGCACAAAAGGGGATAGTTAATGAAAAACTGTTTTTT.

Turning to this clone: A junction end diverges from the germline sequence, so it may reflect a read error. CDR3 in amino acids: CASTQTQTSGAYNEQFF. The CDR3 DNA follows: TGCGCCAGCACCCAAACCCAGACTAGCGGGGCGTACAATGAGCAGTTCTTC. V gene TRBV4-1 combines with J gene TRBJ2-1, with 11 nucleotides matching TRBD2. The CDR3 covers 17 residues. Looked up from germline, CDR1 is MGHRA and CDR2 is YSYEKL.

V usage is TRBV28 and J usage is TRBJ1-5; TRBD1 matches at 8 bases. The V gene end was trimmed by 5 bases and the J gene end by 2 bases; junction bases not matched to a gene: 5. The CDR3 has 15 residues. Germline CDR1 is MDHEN and CDR2 is SYDVKM. CDR3 DNA sequence: TGTGCCAGCAGTCCATCAGGGGGCGGCAATCAGCCCCAGCATTTT. This gives the protein CASSPSGGGNQPQHF. Based on the CDR3 plus reference TRBV28 and TRBJ1-5, the full variable domain is DVKVTQSSRYLVKRTGEKVFLECVQDMDHENMFWYRQDPGLGLRLIYFSYDVKMKEKGDIPEGYSVSREKKERFSLILESASTNQTSMYLCASSPSGGGNQPQHFGDGTRLSIL.

This chain joins TRBV27 and TRBJ2-1, with 14 bases lining up with TRBD2. Per germline, CDR1 MNHEY and CDR2 SMNVEV (reference sequence). The CDR3 is made up of 15 amino acids. The junction had 2 bases not matched to a gene; V was cut back by 4 bases and J by 6 bases. The DNA of the CDR3 is TGTGCCAGCAGTTCGGGACTAGCGGGGGTCAATGAGCAGTTCTTC. Translated, it gives CASSSGLAGVNEQFF.

CDR3: CASSSGQGYSPLHF. CDR3 nucleotide sequence: TGTGCCAGCAGCTCAGGACAGGGTTATTCACCCCTCCACTTT. The rearrangement uses TRBV7-6 and TRBJ1-6, with TRBD1 identical over 8 bases. CDR3 size: 14 residues. After removal of 4 bases from V and 8 bases from J, the junction contained 4 bases not matched to a gene. Germline CDR1 SGHVS, CDR2 FNYEAQ.